These T cell receptor beta chains were read from a single sample in a study of cytomegalovirus exposure and HLA in healthy donors. Here immunoSEQ multiplex PCR was the method, and the copy in TCRdb shows in-frame clones only, minus some. The sample holds 200,000 to 300,000 clones, roughly 86% seen once. The specimen was PBMCs. Source of these receptors: a woman in her thirties or forties in good health and CMV-seropositive. The CDR3 runs from the conserved cysteine through the conserved F or W. A D gene is named only where the DNA matches it firmly. A row's size may be missing; if present it is once, few, many or a size class.

j_gene	len	v_gene	d_gene	abundance	CDR3nt	CDR3aa
TRBJ2-1	13	TRBV4-3	.	.	TGCGCCAGCAGCCAAGATAACGCCGGTGAGCAGTTCTTC	CASSQDNAGEQFF
TRBJ2-7	14	TRBV9	TRBD2	.	TGTGCCAGCAGCGTAGGGACTAGCGGCTACGAGCAGTACTTC	CASSVGTSGYEQYF
TRBJ1-4	14	TRBV5-1	.	.	TGCGCCAGCAGCTTGGGAGACAGTAATGAAAAACTGTTTTTT	CASSLGDSNEKLFF
TRBJ1-5	15	TRBV27	.	.	TGTGCCAGCAGTCCCCAGGGTTACGGCAATCAGCCCCAGCATTTT	CASSPQGYGNQPQHF
TRBJ1-5	12	TRBV7-2	.	.	TGTGCCAGCAGCTTGACAGATCAGCCCCAGCATTTT	CASSLTDQPQHF
TRBJ2-5	16	TRBV6-1	TRBD2	.	TGTGCCAGCAGTGAAGCGCTAGCGGGAGGACAAGAGACCCAGTACTTC	CASSEALAGGQETQYF
TRBJ2-3	15	TRBV11-3	.	.	TGTGCCAGCAGCTGGAGTCGGACTCGGCGAGATACGCAGTATTTT	CASSWSRTRRDTQYF
TRBJ2-7	15	TRBV7-9	TRBD2	.	TGTGCCAGCAGCTTCGGACTAGCGGGGACCTACGAGCAGTACTTC	CASSFGLAGTYEQYF
TRBJ1-2	13	TRBV19	.	.	TGTGCCAGTAGGATGACAGACCATTATGGCTACACCTTC	CASRMTDHYGYTF
TRBJ1-5	13	TRBV2	.	.	TGTGCCAGCACTTCGGTTCCGAATCAGCCCCAGCATTTT	CASTSVPNQPQHF
TRBJ1-5	16	TRBV27	.	.	TGTGCCAGCAAGCCGTCGTCCGGGTATAGCAATCAGCCCCAGCATTTT	CASKPSSGYSNQPQHF
TRBJ2-1	12	TRBV11-3	TRBD1	.	TGTGCCAGCAGGAAAACAGGGGGTGAGCAGTTCTTC	CASRKTGGEQFF
TRBJ2-1	11	TRBV9	.	.	TGTGCCAGCAGCGTAGCGAGTGAGCAGTTCTTC	CASSVASEQFF
TRBJ2-7	15	TRBV19	TRBD1	few	TGTGCCAGTAGTCTACACCGGACAGGGACCTACGAGCAGTACTTC	CASSLHRTGTYEQYF
TRBJ2-1	14	TRBV11-2	TRBD2	.	TGTGCCAGCAGCTTAGATCGGGGGGGTGGTGGGCAGTTCTTC	CASSLDRGGGGQFF
TRBJ2-1	15	TRBV29-1	.	.	TGCAGCGTGCCTTCCCTAGGAATCTCCTACAATGAGCAGTTCTTC	CSVPSLGISYNEQFF
TRBJ2-1	13	TRBV9	.	.	TGTGCCAGCAGCGAAGAACTTTACAATGAGCAGTTCTTC	CASSEELYNEQFF
TRBJ2-3	15	TRBV19	TRBD2	.	TGTGCCAGTAGGGAAATAGCGGGGAACACAGATACGCAGTATTTT	CASREIAGNTDTQYF
TRBJ1-2	14	TRBV27	.	.	TGTGCCAGCAGTAAACGTCAGGGTTACTATGGCTACACCTTC	CASSKRQGYYGYTF
TRBJ2-7	17	TRBV7-8	.	few	TGTGCCAGCAGCTTAGCGAGGTGGCAGGACAGACTCTACGAGCAGTACTTC	CASSLARWQDRLYEQYF
TRBJ2-2	16	TRBV7-9	TRBD1	once	TGTGCCAGCAACCCGGGACAGGTGGTAGCCACCGGGGAGCTGTTTTTT	CASNPGQVVATGELFF
TRBJ2-1	13	TRBV15	.	.	TGTGCCACCAGCGCCCGGGAGTACAATGAGCAGTTCTTC	CATSAREYNEQFF
TRBJ1-4	17	TRBV4-2	TRBD1	.	TGTGCCAGCAGCCAAGAAGTTCGGGGACAGGGTGGGGAAAAACTGTTTTTT	CASSQEVRGQGGEKLFF
TRBJ2-1	13	TRBV30	TRBD2	.	TGTGCCTGGAGTACCCATAGCGGGAGTGAGCAGTTCTTC	CAWSTHSGSEQFF
TRBJ1-1	14	TRBV28	.	.	TGTGCCAGCAGTTTATGGCAGGGAGGGACTGAAGCTTTCTTT	CASSLWQGGTEAFF
TRBJ2-2	14	TRBV5-4	.	.	TGTGCCAGCCATAGGGCAGGGATCACCGGGGAGCTGTTTTTT	CASHRAGITGELFF
TRBJ1-2	15	TRBV28	TRBD1	.	TGTGCCAGCTTAGGCCCCTACAGGGGGCACGATGGCTACACCTTC	CASLGPYRGHDGYTF
TRBJ2-7	16	TRBV19	TRBD2	once	TGTGCCAGTAGTGACTCCGGGACTAGCAGATCCTACGAGCAGTACTTC	CASSDSGTSRSYEQYF
TRBJ2-3	15	TRBV28	.	.	TGTGCCAGCAGACACCGCCAGGGCATCACAGATACGCAGTATTTT	CASRHRQGITDTQYF
TRBJ2-7	13	TRBV5-6	.	once	TGTGCCAGCAGGGGGGCGGAATCCTACGAGCAGTACTTC	CASRGAESYEQYF
TRBJ2-1	16	TRBV18	TRBD2	.	TGTGCCAGCTCACCTCCTAGCGGGAGCGTCTACAATGAGCAGTTCTTC	CASSPPSGSVYNEQFF
TRBJ2-7	13	TRBV29-1	TRBD1	.	TGCAGCGTTGAGTTGGACAGGGCAGACGAGCAGTACTTC	CSVELDRADEQYF
TRBJ2-3	15	TRBV27	.	.	TGTGCCAGCAGTTTAACCCCACAGGGTAAATATACGCAGTATTTT	CASSLTPQGKYTQYF
TRBJ2-2	16	TRBV19	TRBD1	.	TGTGCCAGTAGGGACAGGGCCCCCGCGAACACCGGGGAGCTGTTTTTT	CASRDRAPANTGELFF
TRBJ2-2	14	TRBV19	.	.	TGTGCCAGTACGAAGCGCTACCCAACCGGGGAGCTGTTTTTT	CASTKRYPTGELFF
TRBJ1-4	15	TRBV28	.	.	TGTGCCAGCAGTTTCCCGACAGTGAAGAATGAAAAACTGTTTTTT	CASSFPTVKNEKLFF
TRBJ2-7	15	TRBV7-9	TRBD2	.	TGTGCCAGCAGCCACGGAGCGGGAGAATTATACGAGCAGTACTTC	CASSHGAGELYEQYF
TRBJ2-7	16	TRBV5-6	TRBD1	.	TGTGCCAGCAGCTTGGGTGCGGGACAGGGTCCCTACGAGCAGTACTTC	CASSLGAGQGPYEQYF
TRBJ2-6	16	TRBV6-6	.	.	TGTGCCAGCAGTTACCCGAGGGTATCTGGGGCCAACGTCCTGACTTTC	CASSYPRVSGANVLTF